This T cell receptor beta chain was recovered during a study of long-term antiretroviral therapy in people with HIV. Notes on the study in general: Samples were collected from the mid-2000s to the late 2010s under possibly less effective ART regimens.

Trimming took 5 bases from V and 7 from J; bases not matched to a gene: 5. The CDR3 runs 15 residues. The V gene's germline CDR1 is SGHTA and CDR2 FQGTGA. A note on this clone: Its target is unknown.

At least one PBMC sample before ART and at least two after were required. Researchers report immunoSEQ v3.0 was run at survey level. Per-sample sequencing targets were about 40,000-55,000 T-cell genomes. Sequenced by immunoSEQ multiplex PCR; TCRdb stores in-frame clones only, minus some. Among roughly 30,000 clones, 70% to 90% were seen once, and the ten largest hold 3.6%. V gene TRBV7-3 combines with J gene TRBJ2-1, with 13 bases matching TRBD2. This specimen was unsorted PBMCs, taken 1.8 years after starting antiretroviral therapy. The clonotype originates from a woman aged 18-30 years with HIV. CDR3 amino acids: CASSLGLAGRNEQFF. The CDR3 nucleotides are TGTGCCAGCAGCCTGGGACTAGCGGGGAGGAATGAGCAGTTCTTC.